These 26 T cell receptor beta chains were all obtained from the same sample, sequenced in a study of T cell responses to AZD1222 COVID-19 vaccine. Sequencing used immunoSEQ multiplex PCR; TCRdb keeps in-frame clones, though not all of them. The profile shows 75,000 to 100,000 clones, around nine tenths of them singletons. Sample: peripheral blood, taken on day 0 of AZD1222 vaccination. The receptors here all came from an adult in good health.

The CDR3 protein is CASSSQSYNEQFF. The CDR3 coding sequence is TGTGCCAGCAGCTCTCAGTCCTACAATGAGCAGTTCTTC. The chain has TRBV7-3 and TRBJ2-1, with D unresolved. Germline V lookup: CDR1 SGHTA, CDR2 FQGTGA. The CDR3 extends over 13 amino acids. V lost 4 bases to trimming and J lost 1 base, with 5 bases between them.

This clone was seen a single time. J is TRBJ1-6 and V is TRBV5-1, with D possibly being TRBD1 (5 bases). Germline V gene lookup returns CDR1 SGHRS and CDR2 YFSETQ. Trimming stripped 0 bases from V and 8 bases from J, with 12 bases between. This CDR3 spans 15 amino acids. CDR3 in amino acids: CASSLVWDGDSPLHF. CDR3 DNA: TGCGCCAGCAGCTTGGTTTGGGACGGCGATTCACCCCTCCACTTT.

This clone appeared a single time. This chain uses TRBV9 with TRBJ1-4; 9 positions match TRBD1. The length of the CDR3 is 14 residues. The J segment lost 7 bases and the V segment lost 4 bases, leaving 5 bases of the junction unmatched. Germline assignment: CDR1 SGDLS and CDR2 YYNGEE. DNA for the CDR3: TGTGCCAGCAGCCCAGACAGGGGGGGTGAAAAACTGTTTTTT. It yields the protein CASSPDRGGEKLFF.

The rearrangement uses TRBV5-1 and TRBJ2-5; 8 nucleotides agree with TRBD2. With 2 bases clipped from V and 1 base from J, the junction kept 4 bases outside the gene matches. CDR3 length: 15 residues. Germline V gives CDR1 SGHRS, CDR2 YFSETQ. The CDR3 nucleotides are TGCGCCAGCAGCTTCCGGGGGGGAAGCCAAGAGACCCAGTACTTC. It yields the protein CASSFRGGSQETQYF.

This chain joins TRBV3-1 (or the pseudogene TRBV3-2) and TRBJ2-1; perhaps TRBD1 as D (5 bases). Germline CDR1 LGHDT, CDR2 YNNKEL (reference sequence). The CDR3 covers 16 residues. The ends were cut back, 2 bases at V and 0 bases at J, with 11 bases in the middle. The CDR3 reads CASSQRGGSSYNEQFF. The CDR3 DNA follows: TGTGCCAGCAGCCAAAGGGGCGGAAGCTCCTACAATGAGCAGTTCTTC.

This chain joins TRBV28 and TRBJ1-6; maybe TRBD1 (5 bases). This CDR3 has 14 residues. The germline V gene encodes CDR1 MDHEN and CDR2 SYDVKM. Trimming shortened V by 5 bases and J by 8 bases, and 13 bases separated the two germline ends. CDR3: CASSPGTGYSPLHF. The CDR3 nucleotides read TGTGCCAGCAGTCCGGGCACAGGATATTCACCCCTCCACTTT.

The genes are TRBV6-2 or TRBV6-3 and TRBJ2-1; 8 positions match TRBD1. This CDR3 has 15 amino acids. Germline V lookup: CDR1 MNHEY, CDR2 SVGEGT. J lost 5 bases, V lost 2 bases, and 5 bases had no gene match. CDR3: CASSYVRQGNNEQFF. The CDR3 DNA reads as TGTGCCAGCAGTTACGTGAGACAGGGGAACAATGAGCAGTTCTTC.

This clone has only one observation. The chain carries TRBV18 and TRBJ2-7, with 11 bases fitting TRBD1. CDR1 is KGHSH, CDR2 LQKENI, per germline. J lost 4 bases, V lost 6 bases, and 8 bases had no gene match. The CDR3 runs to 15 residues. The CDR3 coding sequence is TGTGCCAGCTCTCGGACAGGGGGCGCCGGGTACGAGCAGTACTTC. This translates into CASSRTGGAGYEQYF.

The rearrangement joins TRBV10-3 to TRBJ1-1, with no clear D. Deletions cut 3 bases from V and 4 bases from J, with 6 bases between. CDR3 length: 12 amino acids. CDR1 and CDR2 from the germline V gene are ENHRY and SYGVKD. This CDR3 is CAISDFSTEAFF. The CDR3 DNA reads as TGTGCCATCAGTGACTTTAGCACTGAAGCTTTCTTT.

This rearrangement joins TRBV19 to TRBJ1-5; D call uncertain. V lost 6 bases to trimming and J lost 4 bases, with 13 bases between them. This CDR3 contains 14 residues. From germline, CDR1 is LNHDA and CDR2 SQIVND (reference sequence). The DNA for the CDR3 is TGTGCCAGTAGCGAAAGTGGCGGAAATCAGCCCCAGCATTTT. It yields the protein CASSESGGNQPQHF.

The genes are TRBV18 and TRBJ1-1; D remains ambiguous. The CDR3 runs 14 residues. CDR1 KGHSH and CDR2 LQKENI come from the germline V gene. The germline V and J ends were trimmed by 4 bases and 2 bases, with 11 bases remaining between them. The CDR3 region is CASSLKDLNTEAFF. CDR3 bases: TGTGCCAGCTCACTCAAGGACCTAAACACTGAAGCTTTCTTT.

CDR3 sequence: CASSLVGGIGAEAFF. The CDR3, as DNA: TGTGCCAGCAGCTTAGTAGGGGGAATCGGCGCTGAAGCTTTCTTT. This chain links TRBV7-9 with TRBJ1-1; a possible D gene is TRBD1 (6 bases). Germline values: CDR1 SEHNR, CDR2 FQNEAQ (reference sequence). The CDR3 runs 15 residues. With 1 base removed from V and 6 bases from J, the gap between germline ends came to 15 bases.

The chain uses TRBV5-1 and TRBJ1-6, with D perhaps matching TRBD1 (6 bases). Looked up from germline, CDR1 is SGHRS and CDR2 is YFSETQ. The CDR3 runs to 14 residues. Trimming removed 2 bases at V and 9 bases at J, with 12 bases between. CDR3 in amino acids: CASSFDGGGSPLHF. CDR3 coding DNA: TGCGCCAGCAGCTTTGATGGGGGCGGTTCACCCCTCCACTTT.

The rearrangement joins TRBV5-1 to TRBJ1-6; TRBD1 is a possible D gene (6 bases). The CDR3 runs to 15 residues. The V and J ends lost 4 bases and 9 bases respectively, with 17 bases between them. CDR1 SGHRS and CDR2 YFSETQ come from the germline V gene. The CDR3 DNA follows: TGCGCCAGCAGCGCAAGGACAGAACGGGGTTCACCCCTCCACTTT. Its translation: CASSARTERGSPLHF.

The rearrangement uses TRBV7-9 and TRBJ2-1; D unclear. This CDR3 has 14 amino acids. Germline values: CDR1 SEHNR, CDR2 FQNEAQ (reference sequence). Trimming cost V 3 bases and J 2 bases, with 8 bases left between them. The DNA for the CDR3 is TGTGCCAGCAGCTTCGCTAACGCCTACAATGAGCAGTTCTTC. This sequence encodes CASSFANAYNEQFF.

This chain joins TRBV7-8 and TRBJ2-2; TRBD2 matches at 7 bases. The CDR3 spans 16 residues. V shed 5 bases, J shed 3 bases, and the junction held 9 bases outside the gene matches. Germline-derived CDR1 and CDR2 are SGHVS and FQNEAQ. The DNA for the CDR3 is TGTGCCAGCAGCCCGCGTGGCGGGGGAGACACCGGGGAGCTGTTTTTT. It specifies CASSPRGGGDTGELFF. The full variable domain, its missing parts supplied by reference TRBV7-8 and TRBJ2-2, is GAGVSQSPRYKVAKRGQDVALRCDPISGHVSLFWYQQALGQGPEFLTYFQNEAQLDKSGLPSDRFFAERPEGSVSTLKIQRTQQEDSAVYLCASSPRGGGDTGELFFGEGSRLTVL.

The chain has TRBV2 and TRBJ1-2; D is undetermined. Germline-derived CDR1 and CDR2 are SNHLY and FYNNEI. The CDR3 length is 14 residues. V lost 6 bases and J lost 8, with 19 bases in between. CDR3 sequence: CASRVPGVTGGYTF. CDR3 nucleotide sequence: TGTGCCAGCAGGGTGCCCGGGGTAACTGGCGGCTACACCTTC.

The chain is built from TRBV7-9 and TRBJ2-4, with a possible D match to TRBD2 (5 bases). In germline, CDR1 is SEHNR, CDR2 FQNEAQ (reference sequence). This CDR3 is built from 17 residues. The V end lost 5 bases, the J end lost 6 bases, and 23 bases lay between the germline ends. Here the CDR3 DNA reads TGTGCCAGCAGCGGTACCGGGCCCCAGGCCACTAGAAACATTCAGTACTTC. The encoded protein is CASSGTGPQATRNIQYF.

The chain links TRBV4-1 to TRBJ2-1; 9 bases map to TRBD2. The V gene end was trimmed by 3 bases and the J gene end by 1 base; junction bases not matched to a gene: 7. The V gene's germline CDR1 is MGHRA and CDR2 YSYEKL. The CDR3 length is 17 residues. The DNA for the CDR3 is TGCGCCAGCAGCCAGGGTAGCGGGAGCCCATCCTACAATGAGCAGTTCTTC. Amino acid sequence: CASSQGSGSPSYNEQFF.

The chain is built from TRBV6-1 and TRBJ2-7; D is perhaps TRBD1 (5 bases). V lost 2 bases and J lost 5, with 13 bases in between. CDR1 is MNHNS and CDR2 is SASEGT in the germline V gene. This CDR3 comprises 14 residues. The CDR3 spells CASSESSGIHEQYF. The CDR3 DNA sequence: TGTGCCAGCAGTGAATCGTCAGGGATCCACGAGCAGTACTTC.

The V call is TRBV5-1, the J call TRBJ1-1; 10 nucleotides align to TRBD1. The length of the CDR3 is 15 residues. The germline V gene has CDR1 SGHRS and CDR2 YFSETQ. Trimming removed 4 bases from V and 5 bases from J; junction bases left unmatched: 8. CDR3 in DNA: TGCGCCAGCAGCCAAAACCGGGACAGGGGTACTGAAGCTTTCTTT. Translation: CASSQNRDRGTEAFF.

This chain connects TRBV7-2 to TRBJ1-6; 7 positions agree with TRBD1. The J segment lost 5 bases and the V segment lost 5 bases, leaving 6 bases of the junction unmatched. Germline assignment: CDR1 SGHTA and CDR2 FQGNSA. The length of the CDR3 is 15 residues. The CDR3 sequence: CASSKTGANNSPLHF. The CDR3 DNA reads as TGTGCCAGCAGCAAAACAGGGGCCAATAATTCACCCCTCCACTTT.

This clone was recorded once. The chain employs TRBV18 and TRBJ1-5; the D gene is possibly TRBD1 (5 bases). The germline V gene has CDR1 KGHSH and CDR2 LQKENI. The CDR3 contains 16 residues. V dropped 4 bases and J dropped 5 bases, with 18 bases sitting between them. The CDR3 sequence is CASSLTDGAGDQPQHF. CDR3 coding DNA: TGTGCCAGCTCACTAACGGATGGGGCGGGAGATCAGCCCCAGCATTTT.

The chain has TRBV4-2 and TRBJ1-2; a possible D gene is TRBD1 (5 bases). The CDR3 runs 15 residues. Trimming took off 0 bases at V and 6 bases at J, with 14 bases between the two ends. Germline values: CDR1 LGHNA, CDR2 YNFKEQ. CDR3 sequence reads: CASSQDWGTVDGYTF. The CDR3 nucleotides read TGTGCCAGCAGCCAAGATTGGGGCACAGTAGATGGCTACACCTTC.

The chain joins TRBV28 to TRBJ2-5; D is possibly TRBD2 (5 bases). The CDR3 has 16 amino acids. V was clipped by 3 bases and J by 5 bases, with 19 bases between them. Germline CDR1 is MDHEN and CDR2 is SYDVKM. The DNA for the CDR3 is TGTGCCAGCAGTTTTCCTCCCGGGGAGCTATTCGAGACCCAGTACTTC. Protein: CASSFPPGELFETQYF.

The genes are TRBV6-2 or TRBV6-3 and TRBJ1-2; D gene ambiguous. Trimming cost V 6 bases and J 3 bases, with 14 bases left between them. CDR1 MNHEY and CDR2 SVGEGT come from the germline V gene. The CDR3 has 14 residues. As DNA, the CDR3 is TGTGCCAGCAGCCCCCGGGAACCATACTATGGCTACACCTTC. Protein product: CASSPREPYYGYTF.